This T cell receptor beta chain was identified during a study of shared clonotypes between healthy human individuals. Whole-study findings and limits: What rarefaction showed was incomplete sorted-subset sequencing despite large depth.

Clones were read by immunoSEQ multiplex PCR, and TCRdb kept only the in-frame ones, dropping some. Among about a million clones listed, roughly 77% were seen once. About this clone: The antigen is not known.

This CDR3 region has 15 residues. V was pared by 3 bases and J by 1 base, with 5 bases of the junction left unmatched. Germline-derived CDR1 and CDR2 are ENHRY and SYGVKD. This clonotype was obtained from a man aged 18 to 35 in good health. Some clones in this sample may be carry-over from other donors' samples. The chain combines TRBV10-3 with TRBJ2-5; 7 positions match TRBD1. Input material: memory CD4+ T cells from PBMCs. The subset: CD45RA-negative fraction. The CDR3 reads CAISDAGTAQETQYF. In DNA, the CDR3 is TGTGCCATCAGTGATGCCGGGACAGCCCAAGAGACCCAGTACTTC.